The entry below gives a single T cell receptor beta chain sequence along with its context. Germline CDR1 is ENHRY and CDR2 is SYGVKD. The length of the CDR3 is 16 residues. V lost 0 bases, J lost 4 bases, and 10 bases lay in between. As processed by the authors: Estimates of nucleated cell counts were drawn from the amplification of reference gene primers. This table comes from immunoSEQ multiplex PCR, and its TCRdb copy is limited to in-frame clones, with some not included. V and J calls and clone size come straight from that table; D and trimming were deduced from the DNA. The table records about 340,000 clones, 88% of them present only once. This entry is derived from a study of blood T cell repertoires in COVID-19. Study overall: The samples span acute and convalescent COVID-19 from the United States, Italy and Spain. Sample material is recorded as cDNA or gDNA derived from T cells, B-cell-depleted T cells, or PBMCs.

The V gene is TRBV10-3, the J gene TRBJ2-6; D not certain. The receptor comes from a woman in her 70s with COVID-19, enrolled during active disease. Sequenced: peripheral blood. Written as DNA, the CDR3 is TGTGCCATCAGTGAGTCGGTGCAGGCGGGGGCCAACGTCCTGACTTTC. Its protein is CAISESVQAGANVLTF.